The clone carrying this T cell receptor beta chain turned up a few times. This entry belongs to a study of T cells in Graves' hyperthyroidism and ophthalmopathy. The germline gives CDR1 SGHDT, CDR2 YYEEEE. The CDR3 runs 14 residues. V gave up 5 bases and J gave up 4 bases; unmatched junction bases: 4. TCR beta CDR3 sequences were amplified from RNA transcripts. RT-PCR in the first round (using the HTBI primer set) targeted the TCR CDR3. TCRdb redid the calling of the multiplex PCR reads with MiXCR, one entry per CDR3 protein. Counted here are about 540,000 distinct CDR3 sequences, about half occurring once; the ten biggest clones make up around 7.7%.

The chain is built from TRBV5-6 and TRBJ1-2; TRBD1 matches 11 bases. The sequenced material came from peripheral blood or thyroid tissue (not recorded which). This TCR was sampled from a woman younger than 30 with Graves' hyperthyroidism. The CDR3 coding sequence is TGTGCCAGCAGGCGAGGACAGGGGGCCTATGGCTACACCTTC. This translates into CASRRGQGAYGYTF.